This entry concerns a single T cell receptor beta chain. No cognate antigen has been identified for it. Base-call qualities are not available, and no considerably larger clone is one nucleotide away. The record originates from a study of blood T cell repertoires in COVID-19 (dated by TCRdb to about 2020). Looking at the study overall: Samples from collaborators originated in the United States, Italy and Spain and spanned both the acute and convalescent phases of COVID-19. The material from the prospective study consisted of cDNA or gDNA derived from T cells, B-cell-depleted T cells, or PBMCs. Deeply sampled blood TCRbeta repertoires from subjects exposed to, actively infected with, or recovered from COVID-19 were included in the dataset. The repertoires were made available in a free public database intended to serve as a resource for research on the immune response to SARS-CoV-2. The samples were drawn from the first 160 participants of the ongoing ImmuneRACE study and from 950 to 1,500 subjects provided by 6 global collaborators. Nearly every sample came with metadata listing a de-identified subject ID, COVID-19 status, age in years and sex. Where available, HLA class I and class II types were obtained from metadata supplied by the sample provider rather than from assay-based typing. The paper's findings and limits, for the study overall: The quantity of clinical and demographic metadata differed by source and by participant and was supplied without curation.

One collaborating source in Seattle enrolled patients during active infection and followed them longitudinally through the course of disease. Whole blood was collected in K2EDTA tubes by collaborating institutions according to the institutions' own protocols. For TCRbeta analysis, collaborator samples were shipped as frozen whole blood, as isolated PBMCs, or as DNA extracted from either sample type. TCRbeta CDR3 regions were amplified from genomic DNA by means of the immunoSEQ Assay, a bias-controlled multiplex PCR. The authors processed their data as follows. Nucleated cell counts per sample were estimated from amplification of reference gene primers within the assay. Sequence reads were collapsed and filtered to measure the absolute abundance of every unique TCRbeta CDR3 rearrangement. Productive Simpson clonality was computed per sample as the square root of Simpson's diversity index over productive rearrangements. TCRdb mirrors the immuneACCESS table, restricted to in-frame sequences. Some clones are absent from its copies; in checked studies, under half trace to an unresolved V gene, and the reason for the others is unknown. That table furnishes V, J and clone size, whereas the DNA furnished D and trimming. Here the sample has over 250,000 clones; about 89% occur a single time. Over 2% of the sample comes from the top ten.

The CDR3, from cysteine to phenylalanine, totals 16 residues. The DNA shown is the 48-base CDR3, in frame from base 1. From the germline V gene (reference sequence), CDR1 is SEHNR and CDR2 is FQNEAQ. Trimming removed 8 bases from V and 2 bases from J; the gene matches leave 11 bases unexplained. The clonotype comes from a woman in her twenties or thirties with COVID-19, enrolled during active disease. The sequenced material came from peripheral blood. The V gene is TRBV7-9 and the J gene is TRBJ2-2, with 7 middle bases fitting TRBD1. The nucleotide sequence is TGTGCCAGCGGTGAAACAGGGGCCATTAACACCGGGGAGCTGTTTTTT. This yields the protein CASGETGAINTGELFF.